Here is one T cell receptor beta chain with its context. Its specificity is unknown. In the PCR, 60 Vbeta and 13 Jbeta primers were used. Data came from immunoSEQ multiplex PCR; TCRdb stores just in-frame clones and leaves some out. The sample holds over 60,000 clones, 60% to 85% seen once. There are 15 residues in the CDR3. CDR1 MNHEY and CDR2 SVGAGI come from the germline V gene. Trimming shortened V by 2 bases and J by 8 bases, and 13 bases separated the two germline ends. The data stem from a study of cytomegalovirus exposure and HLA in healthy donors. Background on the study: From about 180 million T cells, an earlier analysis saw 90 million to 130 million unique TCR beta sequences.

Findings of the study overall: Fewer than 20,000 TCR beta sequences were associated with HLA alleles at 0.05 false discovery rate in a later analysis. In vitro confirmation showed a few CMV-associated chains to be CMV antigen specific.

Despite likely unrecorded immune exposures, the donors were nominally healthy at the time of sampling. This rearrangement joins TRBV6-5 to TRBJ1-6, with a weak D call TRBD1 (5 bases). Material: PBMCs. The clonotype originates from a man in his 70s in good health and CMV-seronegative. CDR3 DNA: TGTGCCAGCAGTTACGGGGGGACGAAATATTCACCCCTCCACTTT. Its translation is CASSYGGTKYSPLHF.